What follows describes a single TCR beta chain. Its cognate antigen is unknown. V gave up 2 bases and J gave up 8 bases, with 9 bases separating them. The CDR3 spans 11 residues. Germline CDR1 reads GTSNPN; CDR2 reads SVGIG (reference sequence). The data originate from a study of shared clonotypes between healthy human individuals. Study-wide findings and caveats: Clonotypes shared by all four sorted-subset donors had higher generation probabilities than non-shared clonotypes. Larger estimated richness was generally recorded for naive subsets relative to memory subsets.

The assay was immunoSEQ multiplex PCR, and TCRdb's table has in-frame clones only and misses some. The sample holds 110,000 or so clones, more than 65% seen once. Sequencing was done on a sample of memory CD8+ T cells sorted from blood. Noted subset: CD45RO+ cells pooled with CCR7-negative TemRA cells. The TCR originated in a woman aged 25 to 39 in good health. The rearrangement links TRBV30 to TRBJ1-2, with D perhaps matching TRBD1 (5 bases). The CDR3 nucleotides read TGTGCCTGGAGTTTGGGGGGAGGCTACACCTTC. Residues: CAWSLGGGYTF.